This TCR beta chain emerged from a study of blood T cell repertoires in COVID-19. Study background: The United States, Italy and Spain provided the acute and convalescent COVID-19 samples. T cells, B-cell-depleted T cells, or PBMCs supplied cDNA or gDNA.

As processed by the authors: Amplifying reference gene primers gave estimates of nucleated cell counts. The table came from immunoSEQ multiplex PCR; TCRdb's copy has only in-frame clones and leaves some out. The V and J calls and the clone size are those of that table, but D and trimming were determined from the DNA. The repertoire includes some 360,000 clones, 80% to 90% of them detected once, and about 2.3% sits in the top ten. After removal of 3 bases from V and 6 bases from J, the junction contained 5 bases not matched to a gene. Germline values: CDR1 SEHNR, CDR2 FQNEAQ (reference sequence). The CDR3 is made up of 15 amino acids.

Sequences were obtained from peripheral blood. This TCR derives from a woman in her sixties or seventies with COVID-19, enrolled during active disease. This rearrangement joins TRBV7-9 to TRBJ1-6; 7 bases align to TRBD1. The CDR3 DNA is TGTGCCAGCAGCTTTCGCACAGGGGTTAATTCACCCCTCCACTTT. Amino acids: CASSFRTGVNSPLHF. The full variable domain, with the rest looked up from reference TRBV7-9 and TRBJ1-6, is DTGVSQNPRHKITKRGQNVTFRCDPISEHNRLYWYRQTLGQGPEFLTYFQNEAQLEKSRLLSDRFSAERPKGSFSTLEIQRTEQGDSAMYLCASSFRTGVNSPLHFGNGTRLTVT.